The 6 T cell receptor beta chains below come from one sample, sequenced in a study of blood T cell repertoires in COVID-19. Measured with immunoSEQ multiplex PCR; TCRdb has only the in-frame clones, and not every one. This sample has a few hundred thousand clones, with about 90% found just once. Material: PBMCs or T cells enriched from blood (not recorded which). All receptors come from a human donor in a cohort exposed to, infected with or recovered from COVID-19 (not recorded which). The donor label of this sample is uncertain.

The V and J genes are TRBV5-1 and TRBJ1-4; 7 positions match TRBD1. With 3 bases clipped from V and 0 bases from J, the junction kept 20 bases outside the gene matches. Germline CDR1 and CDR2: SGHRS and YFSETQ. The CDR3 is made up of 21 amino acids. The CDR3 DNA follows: TGCGCCAGCAGCTCGTTCCTACCCCGGGACAGATTTTCCGCAACTAATGAAAAACTGTTTTTT. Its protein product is CASSSFLPRDRFSATNEKLFF.

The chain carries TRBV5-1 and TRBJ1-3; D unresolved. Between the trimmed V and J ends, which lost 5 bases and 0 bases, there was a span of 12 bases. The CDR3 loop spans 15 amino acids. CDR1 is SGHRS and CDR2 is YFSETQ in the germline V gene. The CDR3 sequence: CASREGTLSGNTIYF. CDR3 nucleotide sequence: TGCGCCAGCAGGGAGGGTACCCTCTCTGGAAACACCATATATTTT.

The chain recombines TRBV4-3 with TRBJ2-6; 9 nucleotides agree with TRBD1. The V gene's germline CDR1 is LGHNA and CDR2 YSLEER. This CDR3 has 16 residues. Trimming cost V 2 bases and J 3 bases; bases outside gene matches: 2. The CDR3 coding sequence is TGCGCCAGCAGCCAAACAGGGGGCGGTGGGGCCAACGTCCTGACTTTC. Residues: CASSQTGGGGANVLTF.

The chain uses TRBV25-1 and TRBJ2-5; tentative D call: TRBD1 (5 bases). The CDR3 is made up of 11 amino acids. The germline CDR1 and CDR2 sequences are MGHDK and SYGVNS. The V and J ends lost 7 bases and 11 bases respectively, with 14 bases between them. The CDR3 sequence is CASTWGRFQYF. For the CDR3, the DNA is TGTGCCAGCACGTGGGGCCGGTTTCAGTACTTC.

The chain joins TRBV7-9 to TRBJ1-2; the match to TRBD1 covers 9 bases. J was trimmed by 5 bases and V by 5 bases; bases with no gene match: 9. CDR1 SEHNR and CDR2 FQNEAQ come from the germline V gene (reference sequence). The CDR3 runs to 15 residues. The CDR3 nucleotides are TGTGCCAGCAGCCCGGGACAGGGAAAGGGATATGGCTACACCTTC. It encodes CASSPGQGKGYGYTF.

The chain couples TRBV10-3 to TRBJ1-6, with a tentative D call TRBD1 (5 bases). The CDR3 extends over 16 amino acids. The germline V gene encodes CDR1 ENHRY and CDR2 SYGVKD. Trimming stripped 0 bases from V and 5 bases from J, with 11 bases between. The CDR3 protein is CAISESMGRNNSPLHF. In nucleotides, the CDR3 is TGTGCCATCAGTGAGTCGATGGGGCGGAATAATTCACCCCTCCACTTT.